Below, 32 T cell receptor beta chains from the same sample are listed, as sequenced in a study of T cells in Graves' hyperthyroidism and ophthalmopathy. Amplified TCR beta CDR3 regions came from RNA transcripts. The primer set for the first-round RT-PCR of the TCR CDR3 was HTBI. TCRdb called the multiplex PCR reads again in MiXCR, with one record for every CDR3 protein. The top ten clones hold roughly 8.3% of a sample with about 840,000 distinct CDR3 sequences, approximately 40% of them seen once. Sequenced material: blood. The receptor set was obtained from a man between 18 and 29 years old with Graves' hyperthyroidism.

This sequence joins TRBV29-1 and TRBJ1-6; 9 nucleotides align to TRBD1. V was clipped by 6 bases and J by 8 bases; unmatched bases: 5. Germline CDR1 SQVTM, CDR2 ANQGSEA. The CDR3 has 13 amino acids. The CDR3 protein is CSVGWTGDSPLHF. The CDR3 nucleotides are TGCAGCGTGGGATGGACAGGGGATTCACCCCTCCACTTT.

This clonotype was seen many times. The J gene is TRBJ1-1, the V gene TRBV7-9, with D maybe TRBD1 (5 bases). Trimming removed 4 bases at V and 7 bases at J, with 10 bases between. This CDR3 has 12 residues. Germline CDR1 is SEHNR and CDR2 is FQNEAQ (reference sequence). CDR3 DNA: TGTGCCAGCAGCTATACAGGCGATGAAGCTTTCTTT. Amino acid sequence: CASSYTGDEAFF.

This chain joins TRBV5-1 and TRBJ2-5; TRBD1 matches 9 bases. CDR3 length equals 14 residues. Germline loops: CDR1 SGHRS, CDR2 YFSETQ. With 4 bases clipped from V and 5 bases from J, the junction kept 6 bases outside the gene matches. The CDR3 coding sequence is TGCGCCAGCAGCACGGCGGACAGGGGTGAGACCCAGTACTTC. Its protein is CASSTADRGETQYF.

The CDR3 DNA reads TGTGCCAGCAGTTTAGGGACGGCCTTTGGCTATGGCTACACCTTC. Translation gives CASSLGTAFGYGYTF. V usage is TRBV12-3 or TRBV12-4 and J usage is TRBJ1-2; D is unclear. This CDR3 has 15 residues. Trimming took 1 base from V and 4 from J, leaving 13 bases between them.

This clonotype occurred many times. The CDR3 is CASSLGTSTEAFF. The CDR3 nucleotides read TGTGCCAGCAGCTTGGGGACATCGACTGAAGCTTTCTTT. V and J are TRBV7-9 and TRBJ1-1, with D perhaps TRBD1 (6 bases). Germline CDR1 reads SEHNR; CDR2 reads FQNEAQ (reference sequence). V lost 3 bases and J 5 bases, leaving 10 bases between the germline ends. The CDR3 spans 13 residues.

The chain joins TRBV20-1 to TRBJ1-1; TRBD1 aligns across 9 bases. V lost 4 bases and J lost 4; bases outside the gene matches: 7. Germline-derived CDR1 and CDR2 are DFQATT and SNEGSKA (reference sequence). This CDR3 has 14 residues. The CDR3: CSATRDRVATEAFF. The CDR3 nucleotides read TGCAGTGCTACCCGGGACAGGGTCGCCACTGAAGCTTTCTTT.

Ten or more counts support this clonotype. The chain carries TRBV20-1 and TRBJ2-6; unclear D gene. This CDR3 spans 14 amino acids. V was pared by 3 bases and J by 0 bases, with 6 bases between. CDR1 is DFQATT, CDR2 SNEGSKA, per germline (reference sequence). Here the CDR3 DNA reads TGCAGTGCTAGCCCAAGCTCTGGGGCCAACGTCCTGACTTTC. Protein: CSASPSSGANVLTF.

This clonotype was seen ten or more times. Being one base from a much bigger clone, this may be a read error. The chain recombines TRBV4-2 with TRBJ1-2; D is undetermined. In germline, CDR1 is LGHNA, CDR2 YNFKEQ. The CDR3 loop spans 12 amino acids. Trimming pared 6 bases from V and 4 bases from J, leaving 9 bases between. CDR3 loop: CASSGDGYGYTF. The CDR3 DNA follows: TGTGCCAGCAGTGGGGATGGCTATGGCTACACCTTC.

As concerns this clonotype: It may be a read error: a sequence one base away is much more abundant. The chain joins TRBV7-9 to TRBJ2-2, with a tentative D call TRBD2 (5 bases). With 4 bases removed from V and 6 bases from J, the gap between germline ends came to 9 bases. Germline V gene data show CDR1 as SEHNR and CDR2 as FQNEAQ (reference sequence). This CDR3 spans 13 amino acids. In DNA, the CDR3 is TGTGCCAGCAGCTGCAGTAGCGCCGGGGAGCTGTTTTTT. Protein sequence: CASSCSSAGELFF.

This clonotype was observed at least ten times. The chain uses TRBV7-8 and TRBJ1-1, with 7 bases that match TRBD1. V lost 3 bases and J lost 3; bases outside the gene matches: 4. CDR3 length: 14 residues. Germline loops: CDR1 SGHVS, CDR2 FQNEAQ. The CDR3 DNA follows: TGTGCCAGCAGCTTGACAGGGACGGACACTGAAGCTTTCTTT. Translation: CASSLTGTDTEAFF.

The chain joins TRBV7-9 to TRBJ2-7; possibly TRBD1 for D (6 bases). The CDR3 extends over 17 amino acids. V dropped 6 bases and J dropped 1 base, with 22 bases sitting between them. Germline V gene data show CDR1 as SEHNR and CDR2 as FQNEAQ (reference sequence). CDR3 sequence (DNA): TGTGCCAGCAGGCCAGGGGCGGCCCCGGGGCCGTCCTACGAGCAGTACTTC. It encodes CASRPGAAPGPSYEQYF.

V usage is TRBV7-8 and J usage is TRBJ2-7; TRBD1 matches 8 bases. The CDR3 runs to 15 residues. From germline, CDR1 is SGHVS and CDR2 FQNEAQ. After removal of 3 bases from V and 2 bases from J, the junction contained 6 bases not matched to a gene. For the CDR3, the DNA is TGTGCCAGCAGCTTCCCGGAGACAGGGGCCTACGAGCAGTACTTC. Translated: CASSFPETGAYEQYF. Complete variable domain (other parts from reference TRBV7-8 and TRBJ2-7): GAGVSQSPRYKVAKRGQDVALRCDPISGHVSLFWYQQALGQGPEFLTYFQNEAQLDKSGLPSDRFFAERPEGSVSTLKIQRTQQEDSAVYLCASSFPETGAYEQYFGPGTRLTVT.

This clonotype was observed a few times. This chain uses TRBV6-5 with TRBJ1-1; 8 bases align to TRBD1. CDR1 is MNHEY and CDR2 is SVGAGI in the germline V gene. This CDR3 region has 12 residues. Trimming removed 6 bases from V and 10 bases from J; junction bases left unmatched: 7. CDR3 amino acids: CASRRQGSGAFF. The CDR3 DNA follows: TGTGCCAGCAGGCGACAGGGGAGTGGAGCTTTCTTT.

This clonotype was found many times. This rearrangement joins TRBV11-3 to TRBJ1-4; a possible D gene is TRBD1 (6 bases). V was clipped by 5 bases and J by 2 bases, with 9 bases between them. Germline-derived CDR1 and CDR2 are SGHNT and YENEEA. The CDR3 totals 14 residues. CDR3 residues: CASSLQGTNEKLFF. The DNA of the CDR3 is TGTGCCAGCAGCCTACAGGGTACTAATGAAAAACTGTTTTTT.

This clonotype was picked up a small number of times. The V call is TRBV12-3 or TRBV12-4, the J call TRBJ1-5; D not certain. V was cut by 5 bases and J by 4 bases, with 12 bases left in between. The CDR3 contains 14 residues. The CDR3 sequence is CASSQNGENQPQHF. The DNA of the CDR3 is TGTGCCAGCAGTCAAAATGGGGAGAATCAGCCCCAGCATTTT.

This clonotype was observed many times. The chain employs TRBV6-6 and TRBJ1-5; D is possibly TRBD1 (5 bases). Trimming left V 10 bases short and J 6 bases short, with 25 bases between. CDR1 and CDR2 from the germline V gene are MNHNY and SVGAGI (reference sequence). The CDR3 spans 16 residues. The CDR3 sequence: CATHTDRTQTGQPQHF. The CDR3 DNA is TGTGCCACCCACACCGATCGGACGCAAACAGGTCAGCCCCAGCATTTT.

The sample holds a few counts of this clonotype. The genes are TRBV12-3 or TRBV12-4 and TRBJ2-5; TRBD2 agrees at 14 bases. There are 19 residues in the CDR3. V shed 0 bases and J 5 bases; nucleotides not matched to a gene: 11. CDR3 sequence: CASSLAPGLAGDQRETQYF. CDR3 nucleotides: TGTGCCAGCAGTTTAGCCCCGGGACTAGCGGGGGACCAGAGGGAGACCCAGTACTTC.

V and J are TRBV20-1 and TRBJ1-2; no reliable D call. This CDR3 is 16 amino acids long. V shed 1 base and J shed 5 bases, with 20 bases lying between them. Germline V lookup: CDR1 DFQATT, CDR2 SNEGSKA (reference sequence). The CDR3 region is CSARVADRTRGYGYTF. CDR3 coding DNA: TGCAGTGCTAGAGTCGCAGACCGCACCCGCGGGTATGGCTACACCTTC.

This clonotype was observed a handful of times. The CDR3 coding sequence is TGTGCCAGCAGTTACCCGACAGGGCAAGCTGAAGCTTTCTTT. It encodes CASSYPTGQAEAFF. The rearrangement links TRBV6-5 to TRBJ1-1; TRBD1 matches at 7 bases. Germline CDR1 MNHEY, CDR2 SVGAGI. V shed 2 bases, J shed 6 bases, and the junction held 6 bases outside the gene matches. This CDR3 comprises 14 residues.

Of note for this clonotype: At one of its ends the junction is not consistent with the germline gene, which may arise from a read error. V usage is TRBV7-7 and J usage is TRBJ1-1, with a possible D match to TRBD1 (5 bases). The CDR3 sequence is 16 residues long. The germline V gene has CDR1 SSHAT and CDR2 FNYEAQ (reference sequence). CDR3 sequence reads: CASSLLGTALGTEAFF. CDR3 bases: TGTGCTAGCAGCCTGCTAGGGACCGCCCTGGGAACTGAAGCTTTCTTT.

The genes are TRBV15 and TRBJ2-6; possible D gene TRBD2, 5 bases. The CDR3 has 16 residues. Trimming took off 5 bases at V and 4 bases at J, with 15 bases between the two ends. Germline CDR1 LNHNV, CDR2 YYDKDF (reference sequence). The CDR3 region has the DNA TGTGCCACCAGCGGATTCGAGGGCTCGGGGGCCAACGTCCTGACTTTC. It yields the protein CATSGFEGSGANVLTF.

This clonotype was counted only a few times. This sequence joins TRBV20-1 and TRBJ2-7; D is ambiguous. With 0 bases removed from V and 2 bases from J, the gap between germline ends came to 11 bases. The CDR3 is 14 amino acids. Germline V gene data show CDR1 as DFQATT and CDR2 as SNEGSKA (reference sequence). The CDR3 coding sequence is TGCAGTGCTAGAGAGGAAGGGAATGCCTACGAGCAGTACTTC. This codes for CSAREEGNAYEQYF.

The table lists this clonotype with a few counts. The chain recombines TRBV6-5 with TRBJ2-7; a possible D gene is TRBD1 (5 bases). V shed 2 bases and J shed 12 bases, with 11 bases lying between them. This CDR3 is 11 amino acids long. CDR1 and CDR2 (germline): MNHEY, SVGAGI. CDR3 loop: CASSYQGLGYF. The CDR3 DNA sequence: TGTGCCAGCAGTTACCAGGGTTTGGGGTACTTC.

About this clonotype: The CDR3 ends on some other residue instead of the conserved phenylalanine or tryptophan, so this is likely a read error. Written as DNA, the CDR3 is TGTGCCAGCAGCCAGGCAGGGGTTGGAAATGAAAAACTGTTTCTT. Its protein is CASSQAGVGNEKLFL. The chain recombines TRBV7-1 with TRBJ1-4, with a tentative D call TRBD1 (6 bases). TRBV7-1 is an open reading frame, and its role is uncertain. The CDR3 is 15 residues long. The ends were cut back, 5 bases at V and 5 bases at J, with 15 bases in the middle.

This clonotype appeared a few times. The chain joins TRBV25-1 to TRBJ1-5; unclear D gene. The germline V gene encodes CDR1 MGHDK and CDR2 SYGVNS. The CDR3 runs 14 residues. V lost 3 bases and J lost 8, with 14 bases in between. In DNA, the CDR3 is TGTGCCAGCAGTGAGGGCAGGAATAATAAGCCCCAGCATTTT. Residues: CASSEGRNNKPQHF.

The CDR3 reads CSARNPYGTSGYEQYF. DNA of the CDR3: TGCAGTGCTAGAAATCCTTACGGGACTAGCGGCTACGAGCAGTACTTC. The gene calls are TRBV20-1 and TRBJ2-7; 11 bases are shared with TRBD2. The germline gives CDR1 DFQATT, CDR2 SNEGSKA (reference sequence). The CDR3 is 16 amino acids. With V trimmed by 2 bases and J by 3 bases, 9 bases remained unmatched.

This clonotype occurred many times. The CDR3, as DNA: TGTGCCAGTAGTATGGGATGGAACACTGAAGCTTTCTTT. Translated, it gives CASSMGWNTEAFF. This chain links TRBV19 with TRBJ1-1; D gene unclear. The CDR3 spans 13 residues. Germline V lookup: CDR1 LNHDA, CDR2 SQIVND (reference sequence). V dropped 3 bases and J dropped 1 base, with 6 bases sitting between them.

The genes are TRBV10-3 and TRBJ1-2, with a possible D match to TRBD1 (5 bases). V shed 3 bases and J shed 2 bases, with 10 bases lying between them. This CDR3 is 14 amino acids long. Germline loops: CDR1 ENHRY, CDR2 SYGVKD. The CDR3 sequence: CAISDLGPNYGYTF. CDR3 in DNA: TGTGCCATCAGTGACTTGGGGCCCAACTATGGCTACACCTTC.

This clonotype has a count of ten or more. V is TRBV10-3 and J is TRBJ2-2; D is uncertain. Germline V gene lookup returns CDR1 ENHRY and CDR2 SYGVKD. Trimming removed 0 bases at V and 11 bases at J, with 7 bases between. CDR3 length: 12 residues. CDR3 amino acids: CAISESRAELFF. For the CDR3, the DNA is TGTGCCATCAGTGAGTCAAGGGCCGAGCTGTTTTTT.

On this clonotype: A read error is possible here, since a much larger clone lies one base away. The V call is TRBV15, the J call TRBJ2-5; TRBD2 might be the D (5 bases). Trimming shortened V by 3 bases and J by 2 bases, and 16 bases separated the two germline ends. This CDR3 is built from 16 residues. The germline gives CDR1 LNHNV, CDR2 YYDKDF (reference sequence). In DNA, the CDR3 is TGTGCCACCAGCAGCGATCAGGCCCGGAGGCAAGAGACCCAGTACTTC. Protein sequence: CATSSDQARRQETQYF.

A word on this clonotype: A much more abundant neighbour one base away suggests this may be a read error. This chain connects TRBV29-1 to TRBJ2-2; D possibly matches TRBD1 or TRBD2 (6 bases each). In germline, CDR1 is SQVTM, CDR2 ANQGSEA. This CDR3 is 13 amino acids long. The germline V and J ends were trimmed by 8 bases and 4 bases, with 14 bases remaining between them. This chain's CDR3 is CSMGEGGTGELFF. The CDR3 nucleotides read TGCAGCATGGGTGAGGGGGGCACCGGGGAGCTGTTTTTT.

This clonotype has just a few counts. The rearrangement joins TRBV5-5 to TRBJ2-5, with TRBD1 matching over 8 bases. The CDR3 spans 16 residues. J gave up 4 bases and V 4 bases, and 12 bases lay outside the gene matches. Germline-derived CDR1 and CDR2 are SGHKS and YYEKEE (reference sequence). The CDR3 region is CASSPGGQGAGETQYF. The CDR3 bases are TGTGCCAGCAGCCCAGGAGGGCAGGGGGCGGGAGAGACCCAGTACTTC.